This TCR beta chain is from a study of control samples from healthy donors and cancer patients. Germline values: CDR1 GTSNPN, CDR2 SVGIG (reference sequence). The ends were cut back, 1 base at V and 2 bases at J, with 12 bases in the middle. The CDR3 runs to 15 residues. The protocol was immunoSEQ multiplex PCR, while the TCRdb copy is restricted to in-frame clones and leaves out a portion. The table has 100,000 to 150,000 clones, approximately 94% seen once. The receptor comes from a man aged 25 to 40 in good health. The chain employs TRBV30 and TRBJ1-5, with D possibly being TRBD1 (5 bases). Material for sequencing was blood. CDR3 DNA: TGTGCCTGGAGTGCCCAGGGTTTAGGCAATCAGCCCCAGCATTTT. Translated, it gives CAWSAQGLGNQPQHF.